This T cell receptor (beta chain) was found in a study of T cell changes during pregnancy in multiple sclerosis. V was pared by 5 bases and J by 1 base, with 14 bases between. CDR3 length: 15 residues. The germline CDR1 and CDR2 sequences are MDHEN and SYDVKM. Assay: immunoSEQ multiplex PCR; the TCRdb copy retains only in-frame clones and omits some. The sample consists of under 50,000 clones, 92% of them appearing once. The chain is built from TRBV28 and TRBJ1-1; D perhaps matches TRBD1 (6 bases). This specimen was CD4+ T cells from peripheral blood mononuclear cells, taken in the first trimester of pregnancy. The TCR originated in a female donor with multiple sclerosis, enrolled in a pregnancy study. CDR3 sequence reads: CASSARQAPNTEAFF. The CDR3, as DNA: TGTGCCAGCAGTGCGCGACAGGCCCCGAACACTGAAGCTTTCTTT.